The 10 T cell receptor beta chains below all came from one sample that was sequenced in a study of blood T cell repertoires in COVID-19. Clones were read by immunoSEQ multiplex PCR, and TCRdb kept only the in-frame ones, dropping some. The profile covers under 300,000 clones, with 70% to 85% appearing a single time and approximately 2.3% taken by the ten largest. Sequenced input: peripheral blood. These TCRs come from a man aged 35-49 years who had recovered from COVID-19.

V gene TRBV6-5 combines with J gene TRBJ1-3; D perhaps matches TRBD1 (5 bases). The CDR3 has 15 residues. The ends were cut back, 7 bases at V and 1 base at J, with 14 bases in the middle. Per the germline V gene, CDR1 is MNHEY and CDR2 is SVGAGI. The CDR3 loop is CASTPGRASGNTIYF. In DNA, the CDR3 is TGTGCCAGCACCCCGGGCAGGGCGTCTGGAAACACCATATATTTT.

The rearrangement joins TRBV6-2 or TRBV6-3 to TRBJ1-2, with TRBD1 matching over 9 bases. After removal of 4 bases from V and 5 bases from J, the junction contained 11 bases not matched to a gene. The germline CDR1 and CDR2 sequences are MNHEY and SVGEGT. The CDR3 runs 16 residues. The CDR3, as DNA: TGTGCCAGCAGTTTCTTCCGAACAGGGGGCATTTATGGCTACACCTTC. Amino acid sequence: CASSFFRTGGIYGYTF.

V is TRBV9 and J is TRBJ1-2, with 11 positions matching TRBD1. CDR1 SGDLS and CDR2 YYNGEE come from the germline V gene. V lost 2 bases and J lost 8; bases outside the gene matches: 14. This CDR3 is 17 amino acids long. CDR3 DNA: TGTGCCAGCAGCGTCTCACCCCCGGGACAGGGGGTGGAGGGCTACACCTTC. Its translation: CASSVSPPGQGVEGYTF.

This clone was counted once. The chain couples TRBV6-2 or TRBV6-3 to TRBJ2-7; possible D gene TRBD2, 6 bases. V was cut by 6 bases and J by 4 bases, with 19 bases left in between. The CDR3 covers 15 residues. Germline V lookup: CDR1 MNHEY, CDR2 SVGEGT. Written as DNA, the CDR3 is TGTGCCAGCAGCGAACCGGGACTCCGATGGTACGAGCAGTACTTC. This codes for CASSEPGLRWYEQYF.

This clone was recorded only once. V usage is TRBV5-1 and J usage is TRBJ2-2; 10 nucleotides match TRBD2. V shed 7 bases, J shed 0 bases, and the junction held 3 bases outside the gene matches. Germline V gene lookup returns CDR1 SGHRS and CDR2 YFSETQ. The CDR3 consists of 15 residues. CDR3 loop: CASSSGSPNTGELFF. CDR3 in DNA: TGCGCCAGCTCTAGCGGGAGCCCGAACACCGGGGAGCTGTTTTTT. Filled out from reference TRBV5-1 and TRBJ2-2, the complete variable domain reads KAGVTQTPRYLIKTRGQQVTLSCSPISGHRSVSWYQQTPGQGLQFLFEYFSETQRNKGNFPGRFSGRQFSNSRSEMNVSTLELGDSALYLCASSSGSPNTGELFFGEGSRLTVL.

This chain connects TRBV5-6 to TRBJ1-2; TRBD1 might be the D (6 bases). Trimming took off 4 bases at V and 0 bases at J, with 16 bases between the two ends. The V gene's germline CDR1 is SGHDT and CDR2 YYEEEE. The length of the CDR3 is 16 residues. CDR3 nucleotide sequence: TGTGCCAGCAGCATGGCAGGGGAGTTAGCTAACTATGGCTACACCTTC. Its translation is CASSMAGELANYGYTF.

The genes are TRBV2 and TRBJ1-3; possibly TRBD1 for D (5 bases). CDR3 length: 16 amino acids. V was clipped by 6 bases and J by 0 bases, with 15 bases between them. CDR1 and CDR2 (germline): SNHLY, FYNNEI. The CDR3 bases are TGTGCCAGCAGCTTTCAGACAGTCCCCTCTGGAAACACCATATATTTT. Translation: CASSFQTVPSGNTIYF.

Here the CDR3 reads CASSLSSTEAFF. The CDR3, as DNA: TGTGCCAGCAGTTTATCTAGCACTGAAGCTTTCTTT. The genes are TRBV12-3 or TRBV12-4 and TRBJ1-1; D call uncertain. The V and J ends lost 2 bases and 4 bases respectively, with 5 bases between them. This CDR3 spans 12 amino acids.

The V gene is TRBV2, the J gene TRBJ2-1, with D uncertain. In germline, CDR1 is SNHLY, CDR2 FYNNEI. This CDR3 is built from 12 residues. V was shortened by 4 bases and J by 9 bases, with 10 bases between the two germline ends. This CDR3 reads CASSARGSEQFF. CDR3 nucleotide sequence: TGTGCCAGCAGTGCGCGCGGCAGTGAGCAGTTCTTC.

The chain links TRBV2 to TRBJ2-1; 7 bases align to TRBD1. V lost 4 bases and J lost 8; bases outside the gene matches: 5. The CDR3 is 13 residues long. Germline lookup yields CDR1 SNHLY and CDR2 FYNNEI. For the CDR3, the DNA is TGTGCCAGCAGTGTAGTCGACAGGGATGAGCAGTTCTTC. Amino acids: CASSVVDRDEQFF.